Presented here are 7 T cell receptor beta chains from one specimen sequenced in a study of beta chain features in type 1 diabetes. These receptors have no known antigen. Isolated RNA was reverse transcribed in full, so expressed TCRB transcripts were sequenced. Profiling relied on immunoSEQ multiplex PCR, and the TCRdb table lists in-frame clones only, not all of them. The sample lists under 300,000 clones, around 16% occurring once. Study-level results: For Type 1 diabetes patients, all four CD4+ subsets carried TCRB CDR3s that were moderately but significantly shorter.

The specimen was naive CD4+ T cells from blood. These receptors were obtained from a man between 25 and 39 years old with type 1 diabetes.

The chain combines TRBV9 with TRBJ2-6; D unclear. Trimming pared 0 bases from V and 0 bases from J, leaving 7 bases between. The CDR3 covers 16 residues. Germline CDR1 is SGDLS and CDR2 is YYNGEE. This CDR3 is CASSVVFGSGANVLTF. For the CDR3, the DNA is TGTGCCAGCAGCGTAGTATTCGGCTCTGGGGCCAACGTCCTGACTTTC. Variable domain in full (rest from reference TRBV9 and TRBJ2-6): DSGVTQTPKHLITATGQRVTLRCSPRSGDLSVYWYQQSLDQGLQFLIQYYNGEERAKGNILERFSAQQFPDLHSELNLSSLELGDSALYFCASSVVFGSGANVLTFGAGSRLTVL.

The CDR3 is CASSTGVADTQYF. CDR3 nucleotides: TGTGCCAGCAGTACGGGCGTGGCAGATACGCAGTATTTT. V gene TRBV7-9 combines with J gene TRBJ2-3; D gene ambiguous. Between the trimmed V and J ends, which lost 6 bases and 4 bases, there was a span of 11 bases. CDR3 size: 13 residues. Germline V gene data show CDR1 as SEHNR and CDR2 as FQNEAQ (reference sequence).

The chain has TRBV7-9 and TRBJ1-1; 8 bases fit TRBD1. The length of the CDR3 is 14 residues. V shed 1 base, J shed 7 bases, and the junction held 5 bases outside the gene matches. In germline, CDR1 is SEHNR, CDR2 FQNEAQ (reference sequence). As DNA, the CDR3 is TGTGCCAGCAGCTTAGTTCGGGACAGGCTTGAAGCTTTCTTT. Its translation is CASSLVRDRLEAFF.

The chain carries TRBV18 and TRBJ2-6; TRBD1 is a possible D gene (5 bases). Looked up from germline, CDR1 is KGHSH and CDR2 is LQKENI. Deletions cut 4 bases from V and 0 bases from J, with 10 bases between. The CDR3 contains 16 residues. CDR3 sequence (DNA): TGTGCCAGCTCACAGACAGAGAGCTCTGGGGCCAACGTCCTGACTTTC. Encoded protein: CASSQTESSGANVLTF.

The rearrangement links TRBV7-9 to TRBJ2-6; D call uncertain. CDR3 length: 16 residues. V gave up 5 bases and J gave up 0 bases, with 11 bases separating them. CDR1 and CDR2 (germline): SEHNR, FQNEAQ (reference sequence). CDR3 DNA: TGTGCCAGCAGCCGAGACCTAACCTCTGGGGCCAACGTCCTGACTTTC. This encodes CASSRDLTSGANVLTF.

The V call is TRBV30, the J call TRBJ2-7; a possible D gene is TRBD1 (5 bases). CDR1 and CDR2 (germline): GTSNPN, SVGIG (reference sequence). Trimming cost V 1 base and J 3 bases, with 10 bases left between them. The CDR3 runs to 13 residues. The CDR3 sequence: CAWSGYRNYEQYF. Here the CDR3 DNA reads TGTGCCTGGAGTGGTTACAGGAACTACGAGCAGTACTTC.

The gene calls are TRBV5-1 and TRBJ2-7, with D possibly matching TRBD2 (5 bases). The germline V and J ends were trimmed by 0 bases and 2 bases, with 18 bases remaining between them. The germline gives CDR1 SGHRS, CDR2 YFSETQ. CDR3 length: 17 residues. CDR3 sequence (DNA): TGCGCCAGCAGCTTGGCCCCACCGGGGATGGGGACCTACGAGCAGTACTTC. This sequence encodes CASSLAPPGMGTYEQYF.